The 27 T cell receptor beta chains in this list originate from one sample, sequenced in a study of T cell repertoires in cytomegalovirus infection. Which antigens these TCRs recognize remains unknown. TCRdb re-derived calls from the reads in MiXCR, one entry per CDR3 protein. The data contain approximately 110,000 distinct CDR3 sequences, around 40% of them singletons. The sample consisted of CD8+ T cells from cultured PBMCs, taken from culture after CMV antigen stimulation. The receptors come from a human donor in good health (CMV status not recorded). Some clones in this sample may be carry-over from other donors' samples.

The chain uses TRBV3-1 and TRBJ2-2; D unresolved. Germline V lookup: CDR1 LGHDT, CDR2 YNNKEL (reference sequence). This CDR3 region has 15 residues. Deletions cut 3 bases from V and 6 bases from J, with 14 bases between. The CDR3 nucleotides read TGTGCCAGCAGCCAGGATATGGGTACTGCCGGGGAGCTGTTTTTT. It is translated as CASSQDMGTAGELFF.

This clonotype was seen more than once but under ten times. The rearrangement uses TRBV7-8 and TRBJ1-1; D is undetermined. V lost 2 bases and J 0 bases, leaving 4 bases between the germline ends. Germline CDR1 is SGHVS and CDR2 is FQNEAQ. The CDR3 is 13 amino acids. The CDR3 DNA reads TGTGCCAGCAGCTTAAGGATGAACACTGAAGCTTTCTTT. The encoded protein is CASSLRMNTEAFF. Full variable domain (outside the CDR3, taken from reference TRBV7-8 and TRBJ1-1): GAGVSQSPRYKVAKRGQDVALRCDPISGHVSLFWYQQALGQGPEFLTYFQNEAQLDKSGLPSDRFFAERPEGSVSTLKIQRTQQEDSAVYLCASSLRMNTEAFFGQGTRLTVV.

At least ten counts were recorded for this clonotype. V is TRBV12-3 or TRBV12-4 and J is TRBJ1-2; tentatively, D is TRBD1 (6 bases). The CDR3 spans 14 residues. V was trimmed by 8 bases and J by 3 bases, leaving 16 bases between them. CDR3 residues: CASWDTRTYYGYTF. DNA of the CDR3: TGTGCCAGCTGGGACACCCGAACGTACTATGGCTACACCTTC.

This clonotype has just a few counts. The CDR3 DNA follows: TGCAGTGCTAGAGATCTCAAGGGGGCCGCTGAAGCTTTCTTT. Protein sequence: CSARDLKGAAEAFF. The genes are TRBV20-1 and TRBJ1-1, with TRBD1 identical over 7 bases. Looked up from germline, CDR1 is DFQATT and CDR2 is SNEGSKA (reference sequence). Losses at the gene ends were 0 bases for V and 6 bases for J; bases not matched to a gene: 7. The CDR3 totals 14 residues.

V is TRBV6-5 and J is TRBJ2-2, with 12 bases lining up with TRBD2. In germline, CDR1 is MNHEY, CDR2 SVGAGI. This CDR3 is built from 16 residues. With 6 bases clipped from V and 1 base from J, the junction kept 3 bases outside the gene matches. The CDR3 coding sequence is TGTGCCAGCAGGGTACTAGCGGGGGGGAACACCGGGGAGCTGTTTTTT. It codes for CASRVLAGGNTGELFF.

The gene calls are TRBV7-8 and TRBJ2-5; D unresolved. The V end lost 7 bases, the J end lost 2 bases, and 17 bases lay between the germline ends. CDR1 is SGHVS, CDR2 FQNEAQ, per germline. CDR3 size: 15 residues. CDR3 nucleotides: TGTGCCAGCATCGTGATCGGAGCGACACAAGAGACCCAGTACTTC. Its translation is CASIVIGATQETQYF. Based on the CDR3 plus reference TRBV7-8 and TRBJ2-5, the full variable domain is GAGVSQSPRYKVAKRGQDVALRCDPISGHVSLFWYQQALGQGPEFLTYFQNEAQLDKSGLPSDRFFAERPEGSVSTLKIQRTQQEDSAVYLCASIVIGATQETQYFGPGTRLLVL.

The CDR3 nucleotides read TGTGCCAGCAGTTACGATGGCGGGGGAAACGATGAGCAGTTCTTC. It codes for CASSYDGGGNDEQFF. J is TRBJ2-1 and V is TRBV6-5, with 7 bases aligning to TRBD2. The CDR3 length is 15 residues. V lost 2 bases to trimming and J lost 8 bases; unmatched junction nucleotides: 9. Germline V gives CDR1 MNHEY, CDR2 SVGAGI.

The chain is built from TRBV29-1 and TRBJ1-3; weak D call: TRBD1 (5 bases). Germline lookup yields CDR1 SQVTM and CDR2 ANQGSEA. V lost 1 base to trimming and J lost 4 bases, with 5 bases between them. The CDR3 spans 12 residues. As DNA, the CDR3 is TGCAGCGTTGAAGGGGACGGAAACACCATATATTTT. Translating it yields CSVEGDGNTIYF.

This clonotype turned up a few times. This chain's CDR3 is CASSPTPGTRVEAFF. The CDR3 region has the DNA TGTGCCAGCAGTCCTACCCCCGGGACCAGAGTTGAAGCTTTCTTT. V and J are TRBV27 and TRBJ1-1; D is possibly TRBD1 (5 bases). CDR1 MNHEY and CDR2 SMNVEV come from the germline V gene (reference sequence). The CDR3 covers 15 residues. V lost 5 bases and J lost 7, with 20 bases in between.

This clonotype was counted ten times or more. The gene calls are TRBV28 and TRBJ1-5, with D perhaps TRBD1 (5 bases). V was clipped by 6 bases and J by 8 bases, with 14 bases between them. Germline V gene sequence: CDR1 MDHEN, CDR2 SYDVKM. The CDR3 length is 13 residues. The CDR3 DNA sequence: TGTGCCAGCAGGAACCCAACGGGGGAGCCCCAGCATTTT. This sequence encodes CASRNPTGEPQHF.

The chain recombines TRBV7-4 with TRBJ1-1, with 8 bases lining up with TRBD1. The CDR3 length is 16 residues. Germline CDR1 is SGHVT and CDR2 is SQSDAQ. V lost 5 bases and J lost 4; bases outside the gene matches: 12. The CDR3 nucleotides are TGTGCCAGCAGCCCCCTGCCAGGGGGCGAGAGCACTGAAGCTTTCTTT. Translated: CASSPLPGGESTEAFF.

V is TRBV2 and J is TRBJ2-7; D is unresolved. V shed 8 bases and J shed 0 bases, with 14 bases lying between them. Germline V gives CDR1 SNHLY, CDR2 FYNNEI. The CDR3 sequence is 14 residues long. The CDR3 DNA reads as TGTGCCAGCTTGCTGTCAGTGAGCTCCTACGAGCAGTACTTC. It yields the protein CASLLSVSSYEQYF.

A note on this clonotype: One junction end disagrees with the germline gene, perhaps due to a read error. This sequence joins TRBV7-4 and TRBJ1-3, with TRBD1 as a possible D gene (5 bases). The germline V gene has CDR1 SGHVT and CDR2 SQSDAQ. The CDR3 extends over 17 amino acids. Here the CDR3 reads CANSPSTGRVLGNTIYF. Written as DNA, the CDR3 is TGTGCCAACAGCCCATCCACGGGACGGGTACTGGGAAACACCATATATTTT.

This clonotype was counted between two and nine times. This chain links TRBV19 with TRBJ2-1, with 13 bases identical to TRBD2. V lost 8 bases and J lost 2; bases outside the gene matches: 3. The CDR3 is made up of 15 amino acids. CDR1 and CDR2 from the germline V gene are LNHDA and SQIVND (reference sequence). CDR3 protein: CASGTSGDPYNEQFF. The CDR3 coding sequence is TGTGCCAGTGGGACTAGCGGGGACCCCTACAATGAGCAGTTCTTC.

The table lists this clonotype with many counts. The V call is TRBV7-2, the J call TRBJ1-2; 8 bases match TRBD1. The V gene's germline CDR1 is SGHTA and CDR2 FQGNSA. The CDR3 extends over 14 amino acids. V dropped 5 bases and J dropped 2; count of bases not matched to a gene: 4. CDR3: CASSPGQGNYGYTF. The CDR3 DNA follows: TGTGCCAGCAGCCCCGGACAGGGAAACTATGGCTACACCTTC.

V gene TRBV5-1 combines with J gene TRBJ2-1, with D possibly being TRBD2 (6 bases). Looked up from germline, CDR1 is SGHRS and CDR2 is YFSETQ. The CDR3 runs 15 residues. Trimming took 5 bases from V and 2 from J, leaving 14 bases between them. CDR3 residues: CASSASWTTYNEQFF. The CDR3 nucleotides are TGCGCCAGCAGTGCCTCCTGGACTACCTACAATGAGCAGTTCTTC.

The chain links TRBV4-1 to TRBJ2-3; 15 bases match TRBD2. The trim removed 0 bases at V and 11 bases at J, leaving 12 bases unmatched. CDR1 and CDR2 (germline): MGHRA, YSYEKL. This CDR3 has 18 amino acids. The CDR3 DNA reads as TGCGCCAGCAGCCAAGAAGATGGGACTAGCGGGGGGAATAGGGGGCAGTATTTT. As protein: CASSQEDGTSGGNRGQYF.

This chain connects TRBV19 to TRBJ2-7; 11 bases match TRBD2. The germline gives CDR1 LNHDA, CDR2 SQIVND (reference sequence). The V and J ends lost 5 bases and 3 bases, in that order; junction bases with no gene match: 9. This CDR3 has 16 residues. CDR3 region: CASSSGLADQVYEQYF. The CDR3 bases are TGTGCCAGTAGTTCGGGACTAGCGGATCAAGTCTACGAGCAGTACTTC.

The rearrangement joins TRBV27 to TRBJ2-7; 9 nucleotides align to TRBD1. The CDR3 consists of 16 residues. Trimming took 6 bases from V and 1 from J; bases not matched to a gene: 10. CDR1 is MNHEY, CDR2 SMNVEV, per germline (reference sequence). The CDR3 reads CASSHLRDRESYEQYF. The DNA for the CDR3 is TGTGCCAGCAGCCACCTCCGGGACAGGGAATCCTACGAGCAGTACTTC.

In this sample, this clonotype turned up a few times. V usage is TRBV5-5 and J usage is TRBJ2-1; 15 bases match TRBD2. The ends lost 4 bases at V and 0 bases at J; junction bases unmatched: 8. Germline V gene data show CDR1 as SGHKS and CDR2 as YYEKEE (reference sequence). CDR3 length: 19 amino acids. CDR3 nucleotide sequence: TGTGCCAGCAGCGACCCGGGACTAGCGGGGGGCAGCTCCTACAATGAGCAGTTCTTC. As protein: CASSDPGLAGGSSYNEQFF.

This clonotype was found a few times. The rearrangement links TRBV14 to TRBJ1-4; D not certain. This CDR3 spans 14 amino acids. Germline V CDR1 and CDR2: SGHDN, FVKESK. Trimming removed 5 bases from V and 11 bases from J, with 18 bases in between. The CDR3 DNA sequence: TGTGCCAGCAGCTTAAGGATGGGGTCGGAGAAACTGTTTTTT. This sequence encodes CASSLRMGSEKLFF.

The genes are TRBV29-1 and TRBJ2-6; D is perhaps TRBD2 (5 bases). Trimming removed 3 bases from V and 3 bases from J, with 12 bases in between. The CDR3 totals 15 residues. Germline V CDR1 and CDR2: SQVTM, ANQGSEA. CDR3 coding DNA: TGCAGCGTTGATTCCGGGGAAGGTGGGGCCAACGTCCTGACTTTC. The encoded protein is CSVDSGEGGANVLTF.

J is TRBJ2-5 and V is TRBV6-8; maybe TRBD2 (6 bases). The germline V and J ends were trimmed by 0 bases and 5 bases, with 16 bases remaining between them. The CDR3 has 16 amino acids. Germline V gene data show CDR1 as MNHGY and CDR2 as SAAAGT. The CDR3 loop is CASSYSGGAAQETQYF. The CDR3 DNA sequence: TGTGCCAGCAGTTACTCTGGCGGGGCCGCCCAGGAGACCCAGTACTTC.

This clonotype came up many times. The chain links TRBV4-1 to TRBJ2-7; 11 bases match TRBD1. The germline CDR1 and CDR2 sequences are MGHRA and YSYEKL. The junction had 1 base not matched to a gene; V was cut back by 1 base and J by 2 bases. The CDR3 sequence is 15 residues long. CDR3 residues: CASSQGTGGTYEQYF. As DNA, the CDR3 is TGCGCCAGCAGCCAAGGGACAGGGGGCACCTACGAGCAGTACTTC.

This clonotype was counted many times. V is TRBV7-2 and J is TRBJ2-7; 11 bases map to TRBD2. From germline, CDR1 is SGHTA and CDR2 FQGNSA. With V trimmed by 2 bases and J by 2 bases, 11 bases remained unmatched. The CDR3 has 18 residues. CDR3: CASSLSRWLAGGPYEQYF. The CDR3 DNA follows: TGTGCCAGCAGCTTATCTAGGTGGCTAGCGGGGGGACCCTACGAGCAGTACTTC.

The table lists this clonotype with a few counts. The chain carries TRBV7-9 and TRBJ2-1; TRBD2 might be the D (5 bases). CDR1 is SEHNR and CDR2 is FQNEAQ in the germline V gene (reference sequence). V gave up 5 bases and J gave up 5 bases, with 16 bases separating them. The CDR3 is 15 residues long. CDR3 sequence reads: CASSVEGMDDNEQFF. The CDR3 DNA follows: TGTGCCAGCAGCGTTGAGGGTATGGACGACAATGAGCAGTTCTTC. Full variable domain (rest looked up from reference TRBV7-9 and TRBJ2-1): DTGVSQNPRHKITKRGQNVTFRCDPISEHNRLYWYRQTLGQGPEFLTYFQNEAQLEKSRLLSDRFSAERPKGSFSTLEIQRTEQGDSAMYLCASSVEGMDDNEQFFGPGTRLTVL.

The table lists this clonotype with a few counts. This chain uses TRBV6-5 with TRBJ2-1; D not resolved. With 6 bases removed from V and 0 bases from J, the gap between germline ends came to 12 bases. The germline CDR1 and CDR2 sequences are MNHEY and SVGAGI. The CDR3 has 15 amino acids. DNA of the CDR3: TGTGCCAGCAGGGCAGGCGAGAGCTCCTACAATGAGCAGTTCTTC. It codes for CASRAGESSYNEQFF.